The 31 T cell receptor beta chains given below trace back to one sample, sequenced in a study of blood T cell repertoires in COVID-19. Sequencing used immunoSEQ multiplex PCR; TCRdb keeps in-frame clones, though not all of them. The data contain about 99,000 clones, around nine tenths of them singletons. Sequencing was performed on peripheral blood. These receptor sequences come from a human donor in a cohort sampled during active COVID-19.

The chain combines TRBV23-1 with TRBJ2-7, with 8 positions matching TRBD2. Being an ORF, TRBV23-1 has a function that is uncertain. The CDR3 is 15 residues long. Losses at the gene ends were 11 bases for V and 0 bases for J; bases not matched to a gene: 12. The CDR3 nucleotides read TGCGCCTCGAACCCCCCAGCGGGAGCCTCCTACGAGCAGTACTTC. Its protein is CASNPPAGASYEQYF.

The chain has TRBV7-9 and TRBJ1-6; 7 nucleotides align to TRBD1. V lost 4 bases, J lost 5 bases, and 8 bases stayed unmatched. This CDR3 has 16 amino acids. Looked up from germline, CDR1 is SEHNR and CDR2 is FQNEAQ (reference sequence). The CDR3 protein is CASSSPGTEDNSPLHF. DNA of the CDR3: TGTGCCAGCAGCTCTCCCGGGACAGAGGATAATTCACCCCTCCACTTT. The whole variable domain, remainder taken from reference TRBV7-9 and TRBJ1-6, is DTGVSQNPRHKITKRGQNVTFRCDPISEHNRLYWYRQTLGQGPEFLTYFQNEAQLEKSRLLSDRFSAERPKGSFSTLEIQRTEQGDSAMYLCASSSPGTEDNSPLHFGNGTRLTVT.

The chain uses TRBV9 and TRBJ1-2, with TRBD1 as a possible D gene (6 bases). Germline-derived CDR1 and CDR2 are SGDLS and YYNGEE. This CDR3 has 12 residues. Trimming took off 4 bases at V and 8 bases at J, with 12 bases between the two ends. The CDR3 here is CASSPGAYGYTF. The CDR3 DNA sequence: TGTGCCAGCAGCCCAGGGGCCTACGGCTACACCTTC.

The gene calls are TRBV6-5 and TRBJ1-1, with unresolved D. The CDR3 covers 13 residues. Germline V lookup: CDR1 MNHEY, CDR2 SVGAGI. Deletions cut 8 bases from V and 2 bases from J, with 12 bases between. The CDR3 protein is CASRGQTNTEAFF. The CDR3 DNA sequence: TGTGCCAGCCGGGGTCAGACTAACACTGAAGCTTTCTTT.

V and J are TRBV10-1 and TRBJ1-2; TRBD1 is a possible D gene (5 bases). The V end was cut by 8 bases, the J end by 9 bases, with 10 bases between. There are 10 residues in the CDR3. Per germline, CDR1 WNHNN and CDR2 SYGVQD (reference sequence). The CDR3 bases are TGCGCCAGCCGGGACTCGTGCTACACCTTC. This encodes CASRDSCYTF.

This chain connects TRBV6-1 to TRBJ1-2; 7 bases align to TRBD1. Germline V gives CDR1 MNHNS, CDR2 SASEGT. V shed 1 base and J 2 bases; nucleotides not matched to a gene: 7. This CDR3 comprises 16 residues. CDR3: CASSEGWRTGNYGYTF. DNA for the CDR3: TGTGCCAGCAGTGAAGGTTGGAGGACAGGAAACTATGGCTACACCTTC.

Here the CDR3 reads CASWGLIYNYGYTF. The CDR3 coding sequence is TGTGCCAGTTGGGGGCTAATTTATAACTATGGCTACACCTTC. The chain carries TRBV28 and TRBJ1-2; D perhaps matches TRBD1 (6 bases). There are 14 residues in the CDR3. Trimming stripped 9 bases from V and 1 base from J, with 15 bases between. The germline gives CDR1 MDHEN, CDR2 SYDVKM.

The rearrangement links TRBV6-6 to TRBJ1-1; D is unclear. Trimming took 2 bases from V and 0 from J, leaving 4 bases between them. This CDR3 region has 13 residues. Germline loops: CDR1 MNHNY, CDR2 SVGAGI (reference sequence). CDR3 in DNA: TGTGCCAGCAGTTACGTAATGAACACTGAAGCTTTCTTT. It encodes CASSYVMNTEAFF.

The chain joins TRBV6-5 to TRBJ2-3, with 8 nucleotides matching TRBD2. The J segment lost 2 bases and the V segment lost 0 bases, leaving 4 bases of the junction unmatched. Per germline, CDR1 MNHEY and CDR2 SVGAGI. The CDR3 loop spans 16 amino acids. CDR3 loop: CASSYSASGLTDTQYF. DNA of the CDR3: TGTGCCAGCAGTTACTCGGCTAGCGGGCTCACAGATACGCAGTATTTT.

The chain is built from TRBV24-1 and TRBJ2-1, with 9 bases lining up with TRBD1. V gave up 4 bases and J gave up 6 bases; unmatched junction bases: 9. The CDR3 is made up of 16 amino acids. The germline CDR1 and CDR2 sequences are KGHDR and SFDVKD. The CDR3 loop is CATSETGQGLLNEQFF. The CDR3 coding sequence is TGTGCCACCAGTGAAACGGGACAGGGTCTCCTCAATGAGCAGTTCTTC.

The chain is built from TRBV5-1 and TRBJ2-3; D is unclear. This CDR3 has 11 amino acids. In germline, CDR1 is SGHRS, CDR2 YFSETQ. V dropped 3 bases and J dropped 4 bases, with 3 bases sitting between them. The CDR3 protein is CASSSADTQYF. The CDR3, as DNA: TGCGCCAGCAGCTCTGCAGATACGCAGTATTTT.

This chain links TRBV10-1 with TRBJ2-2; 7 bases fit TRBD1. This CDR3 spans 13 amino acids. Germline CDR1 WNHNN, CDR2 SYGVQD (reference sequence). V was pared by 5 bases and J by 5 bases, with 2 bases of the junction left unmatched. CDR3 sequence (DNA): TGCGCCAGCAGTCCGACAGGGACCGGGGAGCTGTTTTTT. Encoded protein: CASSPTGTGELFF.

The genes are TRBV3-1 (or the pseudogene TRBV3-2) and TRBJ2-5; D is uncertain. Germline lookup yields CDR1 LGHDT and CDR2 YNNKEL (reference sequence). V was cut by 1 base and J by 5 bases, with 8 bases left in between. This CDR3 is 13 amino acids long. The CDR3 bases are TGTGCCAGCAGCCAAGTCGGAGAGGAGACCCAGTACTTC. Protein: CASSQVGEETQYF.

The J gene is TRBJ2-1, the V gene TRBV10-3; 10 nucleotides align to TRBD2. Trimming took 3 bases from V and 4 from J; bases not matched to a gene: 3. This CDR3 has 15 amino acids. Germline lookup yields CDR1 ENHRY and CDR2 SYGVKD. As DNA, the CDR3 is TGTGCCATCAGTGAATATAGCGGGGGGTACAATGAGCAGTTCTTC. Translating it yields CAISEYSGGYNEQFF.

The chain employs TRBV10-1 and TRBJ1-1; no clear D. Germline CDR1 is WNHNN and CDR2 is SYGVQD (reference sequence). This CDR3 is 15 amino acids long. Trimming pared 0 bases from V and 6 bases from J, leaving 14 bases between. CDR3 loop: CASSESGTGGSEAFF. The DNA for the CDR3 is TGCGCCAGCAGTGAGTCTGGCACCGGAGGCTCTGAAGCTTTCTTT.

J is TRBJ2-1 and V is TRBV7-9; 8 bases fit TRBD1. Per germline, CDR1 SEHNR and CDR2 FQNEAQ (reference sequence). Germline trimming cut 3 bases from V and 1 base from J; bases unmatched to any gene: 5. The CDR3 length is 16 residues. This CDR3 reads CASSFATGVSYNEQFF. CDR3 DNA sequence: TGTGCCAGCAGCTTTGCGACAGGGGTGTCCTACAATGAGCAGTTCTTC.

This chain uses TRBV7-6 with TRBJ1-5; TRBD1 matches at 9 bases. Losses at the gene ends were 1 base for V and 3 bases for J; bases not matched to a gene: 4. This CDR3 is built from 16 residues. CDR1 and CDR2 from the germline V gene are SGHVS and FNYEAQ. CDR3 amino acids: CASSLGGTGINQPQHF. CDR3 DNA: TGTGCCAGCAGCTTAGGAGGGACAGGGATCAATCAGCCCCAGCATTTT.

CDR3 amino acids: CSAITGAWGTEAFF. The CDR3 DNA follows: TGCAGTGCCATAACAGGGGCCTGGGGCACTGAAGCTTTCTTT. This rearrangement joins TRBV29-1 to TRBJ1-1, with TRBD1 matching over 7 bases. The CDR3 has 14 amino acids. Germline V gene sequence: CDR1 SQVTM, CDR2 ANQGSEA.

The J gene is TRBJ1-5, the V gene TRBV27, with D maybe TRBD1 (5 bases). This CDR3 spans 15 amino acids. Trimming shortened V by 0 bases and J by 0 bases, and 6 bases separated the two germline ends. From germline, CDR1 is MNHEY and CDR2 SMNVEV (reference sequence). Here the CDR3 reads CASSLSRGSNQPQHF. CDR3 sequence (DNA): TGTGCCAGCAGTTTATCTAGGGGTAGCAATCAGCCCCAGCATTTT.

Details on this clone: The sample carries other DNA sequences with the same CDR3. The chain couples TRBV5-1 to TRBJ2-7, with TRBD1 matching over 9 bases. The junction had 6 bases not matched to a gene; V was cut back by 5 bases and J by 3 bases. Germline V gene lookup returns CDR1 SGHRS and CDR2 YFSETQ. This CDR3 spans 14 amino acids. The CDR3 DNA sequence: TGCGCCAGCAGGGGACAGGGTGTTATCTACGAGCAGTACTTC. This encodes CASRGQGVIYEQYF.

The chain carries TRBV6-2 or TRBV6-3 and TRBJ2-3; 8 bases map to TRBD2. Germline V CDR1 and CDR2: MNHEY, SVGEGT. This CDR3 has 16 amino acids. Trimming cost V 0 bases and J 2 bases; bases outside gene matches: 4. The CDR3 spells CASSYSLAGLTDTQYF. The CDR3 DNA reads TGTGCCAGCAGTTACTCCCTAGCGGGCCTCACAGATACGCAGTATTTT.

The V gene is TRBV27, the J gene TRBJ2-3; 8 nucleotides match TRBD1. Germline V lookup: CDR1 MNHEY, CDR2 SMNVEV (reference sequence). The V and J ends lost 3 bases and 3 bases, in that order; junction bases with no gene match: 8. The CDR3 loop spans 16 amino acids. The DNA of the CDR3 is TGTGCCAGCAGTTTCCTCGGACAGGGTCGAACAGATACGCAGTATTTT. It is translated as CASSFLGQGRTDTQYF.

The chain joins TRBV27 to TRBJ2-5; 7 bases line up with TRBD2. The CDR3 totals 14 residues. V trimming: 3 bases; J trimming: 5 bases; junction bases outside the gene matches: 6. Per germline, CDR1 MNHEY and CDR2 SMNVEV (reference sequence). CDR3 region: CASSLAGERETQYF. CDR3 in DNA: TGTGCCAGCAGTTTGGCGGGAGAACGGGAGACCCAGTACTTC.

This rearrangement joins TRBV5-1 to TRBJ1-3; D is perhaps TRBD1 (6 bases). The CDR3 has 13 amino acids. V shed 1 base and J shed 5 bases, with 7 bases lying between them. The germline V gene has CDR1 SGHRS and CDR2 YFSETQ. CDR3 in DNA: TGCGCCAGCAGCTTGACAGGGAGAAACACCATATATTTT. Its protein product is CASSLTGRNTIYF.

CDR3: CASSVGQGSSSGNTIYF. CDR3 sequence (DNA): TGTGCCAGCAGCGTAGGACAGGGTTCGAGCTCTGGAAACACCATATATTTT. The chain joins TRBV9 to TRBJ1-3; 7 positions agree with TRBD1. Germline values: CDR1 SGDLS, CDR2 YYNGEE. Trimming at V came to 0 bases and at J to 0 bases, leaving 6 bases not matched to a gene. The CDR3 is made up of 17 amino acids.

This rearrangement joins TRBV3-1 (or the pseudogene TRBV3-2) to TRBJ2-7; a weak D match, TRBD2 (5 bases). The germline V and J ends were trimmed by 1 base and 2 bases, with 15 bases remaining between them. This CDR3 has 16 residues. Germline lookup yields CDR1 LGHDT and CDR2 YNNKEL (reference sequence). CDR3: CASSQVTRVPTYEQYF. CDR3 nucleotide sequence: TGTGCCAGCAGCCAAGTAACGCGGGTGCCTACCTACGAGCAGTACTTC.

V is TRBV7-9 and J is TRBJ2-1; D not resolved. The CDR3 totals 12 residues. Germline lookup yields CDR1 SEHNR and CDR2 FQNEAQ (reference sequence). V was pared by 4 bases and J by 3 bases, with 4 bases between. This chain's CDR3 is CASSSNYNEQFF. CDR3 sequence (DNA): TGTGCCAGCAGCTCTAACTACAATGAGCAGTTCTTC.

The chain has TRBV5-1 and TRBJ1-1; D is perhaps TRBD1 (5 bases). The CDR3 has 15 amino acids. The germline gives CDR1 SGHRS, CDR2 YFSETQ. The germline V and J ends were trimmed by 4 bases and 1 base, with 14 bases remaining between them. The DNA of the CDR3 is TGCGCCAGCAGCATCCTGCTTAGGGGGAACACTGAAGCTTTCTTT. This encodes CASSILLRGNTEAFF.

This clone was counted only a few times. The chain uses TRBV3-1 (or the pseudogene TRBV3-2) and TRBJ1-1; D not resolved. Between the trimmed V and J ends, which lost 3 bases and 4 bases, there was a span of 12 bases. CDR1 LGHDT and CDR2 YNNKEL come from the germline V gene (reference sequence). The CDR3 runs to 14 residues. This CDR3 reads CASSHEGVGTEAFF. The CDR3 coding sequence is TGTGCCAGCAGCCACGAGGGAGTGGGCACTGAAGCTTTCTTT.

This clone was seen a single time. J is TRBJ1-1 and V is TRBV7-3; D gene unclear. Germline V gene sequence: CDR1 SGHTA, CDR2 FQGTGA. The length of the CDR3 is 13 residues. Trimming removed 1 base at V and 3 bases at J, with 6 bases between. CDR3: CASSLMRDTEAFF. The CDR3 region has the DNA TGTGCCAGCAGCTTAATGAGGGACACTGAAGCTTTCTTT.

This chain joins TRBV5-1 and TRBJ2-2, with 7 bases identical to TRBD1. V lost 3 bases, J lost 6 bases, and 8 bases stayed unmatched. This CDR3 spans 15 amino acids. The germline CDR1 and CDR2 sequences are SGHRS and YFSETQ. The CDR3: CASSWRQGGSGELFF. In nucleotides, the CDR3 is TGCGCCAGCAGCTGGAGACAGGGTGGATCCGGGGAGCTGTTTTTT.